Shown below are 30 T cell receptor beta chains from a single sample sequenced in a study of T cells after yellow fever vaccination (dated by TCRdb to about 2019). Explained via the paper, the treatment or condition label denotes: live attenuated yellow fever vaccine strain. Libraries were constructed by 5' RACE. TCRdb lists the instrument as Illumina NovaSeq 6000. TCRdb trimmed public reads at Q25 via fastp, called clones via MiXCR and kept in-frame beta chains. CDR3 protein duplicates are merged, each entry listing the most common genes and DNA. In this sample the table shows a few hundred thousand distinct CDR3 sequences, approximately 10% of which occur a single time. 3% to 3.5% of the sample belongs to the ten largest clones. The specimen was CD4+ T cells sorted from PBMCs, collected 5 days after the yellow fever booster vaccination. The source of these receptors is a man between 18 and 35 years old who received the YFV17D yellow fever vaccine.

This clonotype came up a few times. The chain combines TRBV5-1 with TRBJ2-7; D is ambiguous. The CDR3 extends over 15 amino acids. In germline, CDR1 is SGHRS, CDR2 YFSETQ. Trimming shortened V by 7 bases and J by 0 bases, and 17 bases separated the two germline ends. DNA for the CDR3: TGCGCCAGCTACTTCGTGGCCCCGAGCTCCTACGAGCAGTACGTC. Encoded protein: CASYFVAPSSYEQYV.

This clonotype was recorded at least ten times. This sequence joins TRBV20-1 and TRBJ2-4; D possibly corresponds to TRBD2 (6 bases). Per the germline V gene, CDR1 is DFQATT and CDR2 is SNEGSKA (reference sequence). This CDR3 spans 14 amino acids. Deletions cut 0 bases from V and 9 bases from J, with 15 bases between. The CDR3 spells CSARDPRVGGIQYF. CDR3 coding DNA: TGCAGTGCTAGAGATCCCAGGGTGGGGGGCATTCAGTACTTC.

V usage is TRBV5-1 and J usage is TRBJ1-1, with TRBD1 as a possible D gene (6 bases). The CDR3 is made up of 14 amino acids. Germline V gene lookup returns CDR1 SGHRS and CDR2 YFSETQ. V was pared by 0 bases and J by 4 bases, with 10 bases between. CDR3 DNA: TGCGCCAGCAGCTTGGACAGGGCGAGCACTGAAGCTTTCTTT. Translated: CASSLDRASTEAFF.

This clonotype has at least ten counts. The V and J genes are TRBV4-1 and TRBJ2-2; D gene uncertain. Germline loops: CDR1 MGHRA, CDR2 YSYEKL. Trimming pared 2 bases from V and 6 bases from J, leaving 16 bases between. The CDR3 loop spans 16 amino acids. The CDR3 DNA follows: TGCGCCAGCAGCCAAAGGAATGGGTTGATATCCGGGGAGCTGTTTTTT. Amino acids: CASSQRNGLISGELFF.

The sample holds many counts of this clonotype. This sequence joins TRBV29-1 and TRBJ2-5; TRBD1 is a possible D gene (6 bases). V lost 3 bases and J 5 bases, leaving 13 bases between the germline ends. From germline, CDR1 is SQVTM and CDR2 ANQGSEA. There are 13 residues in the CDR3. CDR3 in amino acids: CSVDSGAGETQYF. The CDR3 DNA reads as TGCAGCGTTGACTCAGGGGCTGGGGAGACCCAGTACTTC.

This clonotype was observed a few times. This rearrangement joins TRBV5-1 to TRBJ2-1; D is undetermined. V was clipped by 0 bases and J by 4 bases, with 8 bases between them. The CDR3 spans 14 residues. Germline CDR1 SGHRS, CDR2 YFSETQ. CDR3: CASSLGTSYNEQFF. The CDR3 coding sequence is TGCGCCAGCAGCTTGGGGACCTCTTACAATGAGCAGTTCTTC. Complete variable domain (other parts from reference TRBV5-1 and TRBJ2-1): KAGVTQTPRYLIKTRGQQVTLSCSPISGHRSVSWYQQTPGQGLQFLFEYFSETQRNKGNFPGRFSGRQFSNSRSEMNVSTLELGDSALYLCASSLGTSYNEQFFGPGTRLTVL.

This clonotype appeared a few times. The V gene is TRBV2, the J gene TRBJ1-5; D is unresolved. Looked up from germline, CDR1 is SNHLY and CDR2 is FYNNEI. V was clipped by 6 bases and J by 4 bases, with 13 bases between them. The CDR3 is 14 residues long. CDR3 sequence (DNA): TGTGCCAGCAGAGCGAGAAAGGGAAATCAGCCCCAGCATTTT. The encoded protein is CASRARKGNQPQHF. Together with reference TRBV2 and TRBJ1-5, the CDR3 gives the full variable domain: EPEVTQTPSHQVTQMGQEVILRCVPISNHLYFYWYRQILGQKVEFLVSFYNNEISEKSEIFDDQFSVERPDGSNFTLKIRSTKLEDSAMYFCASRARKGNQPQHFGDGTRLSIL.

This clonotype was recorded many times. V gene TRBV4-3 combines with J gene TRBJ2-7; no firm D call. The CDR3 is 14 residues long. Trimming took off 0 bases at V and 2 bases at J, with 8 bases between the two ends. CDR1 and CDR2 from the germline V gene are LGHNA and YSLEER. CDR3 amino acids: CASSQEAKTYEQYV. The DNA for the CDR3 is TGCGCCAGCAGCCAAGAAGCAAAAACCTACGAGCAGTACGTC.

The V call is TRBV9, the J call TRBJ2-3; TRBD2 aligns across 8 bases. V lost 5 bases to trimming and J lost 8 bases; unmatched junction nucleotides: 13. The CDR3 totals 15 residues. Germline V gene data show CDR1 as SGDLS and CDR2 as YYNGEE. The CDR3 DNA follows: TGTGCCAGCAGTGCCGGGGAGCGGGGGCCGGTTACGCAGTATTTT. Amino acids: CASSAGERGPVTQYF.

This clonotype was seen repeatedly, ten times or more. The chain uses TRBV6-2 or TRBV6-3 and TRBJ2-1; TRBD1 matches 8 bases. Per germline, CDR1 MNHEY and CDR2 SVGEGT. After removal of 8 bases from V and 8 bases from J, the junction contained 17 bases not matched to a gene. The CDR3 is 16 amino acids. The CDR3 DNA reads TGTGCCAGCGGGACTTGGGGGACAGGTCGGGTCCATGAGCAGTTCTTC. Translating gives CASGTWGTGRVHEQFF.

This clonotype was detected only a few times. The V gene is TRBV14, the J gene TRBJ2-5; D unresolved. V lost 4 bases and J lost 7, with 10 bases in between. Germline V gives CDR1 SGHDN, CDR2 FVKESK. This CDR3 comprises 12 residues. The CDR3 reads CASSRLGSTQYF. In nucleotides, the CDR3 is TGTGCCAGCAGCCGACTGGGGTCGACCCAGTACTTC.

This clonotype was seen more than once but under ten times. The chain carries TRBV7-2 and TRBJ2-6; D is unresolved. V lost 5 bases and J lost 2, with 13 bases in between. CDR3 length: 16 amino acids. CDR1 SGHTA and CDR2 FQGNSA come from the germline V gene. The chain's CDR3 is CASSVAGGAGANVLTF. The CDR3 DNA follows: TGTGCCAGCAGCGTGGCAGGTGGAGCTGGGGCCAACGTCCTGACTTTC.

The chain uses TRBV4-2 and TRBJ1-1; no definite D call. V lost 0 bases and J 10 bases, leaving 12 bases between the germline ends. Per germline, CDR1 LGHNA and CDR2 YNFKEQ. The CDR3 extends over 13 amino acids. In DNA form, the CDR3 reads TGTGCCAGCAGCCAAGAAACGGGAAGGCGAGCTTTCTTT. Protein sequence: CASSQETGRRAFF.

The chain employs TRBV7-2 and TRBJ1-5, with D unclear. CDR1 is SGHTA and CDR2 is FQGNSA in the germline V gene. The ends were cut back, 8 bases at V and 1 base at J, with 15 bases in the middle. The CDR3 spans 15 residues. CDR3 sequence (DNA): TGTGCCAGCGGCCTAAGGTTGACGAGCAATCAGCCCCAGCATTTT. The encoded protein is CASGLRLTSNQPQHF. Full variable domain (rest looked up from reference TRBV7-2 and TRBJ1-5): GAGVSQSPSNKVTEKGKDVELRCDPISGHTALYWYRQSLGQGLEFLIYFQGNSAPDKSGLPSDRFSAERTGGSVSTLTIQRTQQEDSAVYLCASGLRLTSNQPQHFGDGTRLSIL.

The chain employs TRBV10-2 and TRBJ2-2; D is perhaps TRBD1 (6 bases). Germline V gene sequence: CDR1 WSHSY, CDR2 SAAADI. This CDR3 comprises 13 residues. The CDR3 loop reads CAAQGRNTGELFF. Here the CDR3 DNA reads TGCGCAGCACAGGGACGTAACACCGGGGAGCTGTTTTTT.

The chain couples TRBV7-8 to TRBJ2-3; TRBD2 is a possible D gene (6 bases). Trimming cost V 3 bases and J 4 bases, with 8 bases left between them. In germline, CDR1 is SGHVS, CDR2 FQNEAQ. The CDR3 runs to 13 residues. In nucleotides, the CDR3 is TGTGCCAGCAGCTTCAGGGAGGCAGATACGCAGTATTTT. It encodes CASSFREADTQYF. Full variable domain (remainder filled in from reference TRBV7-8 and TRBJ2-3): GAGVSQSPRYKVAKRGQDVALRCDPISGHVSLFWYQQALGQGPEFLTYFQNEAQLDKSGLPSDRFFAERPEGSVSTLKIQRTQQEDSAVYLCASSFREADTQYFGPGTRLTVL.

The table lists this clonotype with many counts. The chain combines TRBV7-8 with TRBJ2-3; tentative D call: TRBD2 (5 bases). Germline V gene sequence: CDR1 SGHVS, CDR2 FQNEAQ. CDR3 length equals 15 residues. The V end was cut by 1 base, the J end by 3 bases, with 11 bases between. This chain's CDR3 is CASSLGGGGTDTQYF. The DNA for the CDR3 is TGTGCCAGCAGCTTAGGCGGCGGAGGTACAGATACGCAGTATTTT.

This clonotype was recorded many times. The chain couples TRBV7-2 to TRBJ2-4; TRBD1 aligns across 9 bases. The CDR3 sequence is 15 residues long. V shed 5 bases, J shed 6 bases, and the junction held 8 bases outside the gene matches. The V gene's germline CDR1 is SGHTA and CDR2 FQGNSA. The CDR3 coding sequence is TGTGCCAGCAGCAACCCGACAGGGGGATTAAACATTCAGTACTTC. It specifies CASSNPTGGLNIQYF.

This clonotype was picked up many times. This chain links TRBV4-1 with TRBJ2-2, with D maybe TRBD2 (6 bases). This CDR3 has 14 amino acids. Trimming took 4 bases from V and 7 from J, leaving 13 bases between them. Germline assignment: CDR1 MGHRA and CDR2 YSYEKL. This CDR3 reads CASSPPPGDGELFF. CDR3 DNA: TGCGCCAGCAGCCCACCTCCGGGGGACGGGGAGCTGTTTTTT.

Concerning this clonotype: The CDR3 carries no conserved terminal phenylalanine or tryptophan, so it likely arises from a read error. The CDR3 DNA sequence: TGTGCCAGCAGCTTATCCCCACAAGGCTTGCAGTATTCT. Translation gives CASSLSPQGLQYS. The V gene is TRBV11-2, the J gene TRBJ2-3; D gene uncertain. Trimming left V 2 bases short and J 11 bases short, with 14 bases between. This CDR3 contains 13 residues. The germline V gene has CDR1 SGHAT and CDR2 FQNNGV.

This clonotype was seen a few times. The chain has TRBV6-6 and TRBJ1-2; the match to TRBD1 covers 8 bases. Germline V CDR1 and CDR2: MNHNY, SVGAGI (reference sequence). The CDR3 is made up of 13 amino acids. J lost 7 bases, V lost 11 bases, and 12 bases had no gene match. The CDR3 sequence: CAGGGQGLSGYTF. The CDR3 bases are TGTGCCGGGGGAGGACAGGGTTTAAGTGGCTACACCTTC.

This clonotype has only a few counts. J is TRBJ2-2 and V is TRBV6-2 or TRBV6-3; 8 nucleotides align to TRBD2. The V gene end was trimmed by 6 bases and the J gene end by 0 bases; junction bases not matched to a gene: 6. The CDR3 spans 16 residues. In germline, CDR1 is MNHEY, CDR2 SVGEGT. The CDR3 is CASSIRGGPNTGELFF. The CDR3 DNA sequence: TGTGCCAGCAGCATCCGCGGGGGGCCGAACACCGGGGAGCTGTTTTTT.

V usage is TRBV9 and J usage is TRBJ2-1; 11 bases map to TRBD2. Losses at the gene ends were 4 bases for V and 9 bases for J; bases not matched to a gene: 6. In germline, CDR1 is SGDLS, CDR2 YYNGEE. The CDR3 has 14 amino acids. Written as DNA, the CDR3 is TGTGCCAGCAGCATCGGGACTAGCGGTTCTGAGCAGTTCTTC. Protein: CASSIGTSGSEQFF.

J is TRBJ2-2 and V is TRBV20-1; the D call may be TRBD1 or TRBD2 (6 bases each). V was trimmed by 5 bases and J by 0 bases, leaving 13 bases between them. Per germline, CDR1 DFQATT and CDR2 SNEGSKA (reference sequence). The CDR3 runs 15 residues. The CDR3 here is CSALEGGSNTGELFF. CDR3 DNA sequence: TGCAGTGCTCTCGAGGGGGGATCGAACACCGGGGAGCTGTTTTTT.

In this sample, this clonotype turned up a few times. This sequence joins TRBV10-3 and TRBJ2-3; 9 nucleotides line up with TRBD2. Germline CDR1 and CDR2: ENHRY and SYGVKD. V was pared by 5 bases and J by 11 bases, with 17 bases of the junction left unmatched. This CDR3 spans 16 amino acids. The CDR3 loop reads CAISTLGTSSLWKQYF. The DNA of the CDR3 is TGTGCCATCAGTACCCTCGGGACTAGCTCTCTTTGGAAGCAGTATTTT.

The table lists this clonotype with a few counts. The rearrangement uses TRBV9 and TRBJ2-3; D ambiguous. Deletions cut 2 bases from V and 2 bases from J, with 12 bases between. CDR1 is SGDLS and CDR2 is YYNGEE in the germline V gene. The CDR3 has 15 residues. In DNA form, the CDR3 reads TGTGCCAGCAGCGTGAACGCGCTATCCACAGATACGCAGTATTTT. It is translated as CASSVNALSTDTQYF.

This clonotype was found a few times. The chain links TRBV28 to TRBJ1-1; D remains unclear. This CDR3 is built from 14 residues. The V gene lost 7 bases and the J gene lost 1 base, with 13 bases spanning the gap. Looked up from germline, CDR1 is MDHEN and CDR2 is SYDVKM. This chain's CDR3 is CASTPPVRNTEAFF. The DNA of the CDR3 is TGTGCCAGCACCCCCCCCGTAAGGAACACTGAAGCTTTCTTT.

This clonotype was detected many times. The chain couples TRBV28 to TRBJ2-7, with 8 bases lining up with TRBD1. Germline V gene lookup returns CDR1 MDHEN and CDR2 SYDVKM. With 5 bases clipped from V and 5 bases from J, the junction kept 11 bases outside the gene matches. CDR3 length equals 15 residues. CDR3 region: CASSGPGQVMHEQYV. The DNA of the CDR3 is TGTGCCAGCAGTGGCCCGGGACAGGTAATGCACGAGCAGTACGTC.

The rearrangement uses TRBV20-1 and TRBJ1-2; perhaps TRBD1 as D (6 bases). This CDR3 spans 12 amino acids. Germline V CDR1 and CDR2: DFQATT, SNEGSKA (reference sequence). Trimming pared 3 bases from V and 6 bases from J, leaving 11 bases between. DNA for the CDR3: TGCAGTGCTAGGGTCACAGGGAATGGCTACACCTTC. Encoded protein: CSARVTGNGYTF.

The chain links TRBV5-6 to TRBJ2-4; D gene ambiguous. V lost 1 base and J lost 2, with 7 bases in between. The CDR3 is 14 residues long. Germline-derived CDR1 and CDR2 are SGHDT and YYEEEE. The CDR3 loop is CASSLLVSKNIQYF. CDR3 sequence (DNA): TGTGCCAGCAGCTTGCTGGTCTCCAAAAACATTCAGTACTTC.